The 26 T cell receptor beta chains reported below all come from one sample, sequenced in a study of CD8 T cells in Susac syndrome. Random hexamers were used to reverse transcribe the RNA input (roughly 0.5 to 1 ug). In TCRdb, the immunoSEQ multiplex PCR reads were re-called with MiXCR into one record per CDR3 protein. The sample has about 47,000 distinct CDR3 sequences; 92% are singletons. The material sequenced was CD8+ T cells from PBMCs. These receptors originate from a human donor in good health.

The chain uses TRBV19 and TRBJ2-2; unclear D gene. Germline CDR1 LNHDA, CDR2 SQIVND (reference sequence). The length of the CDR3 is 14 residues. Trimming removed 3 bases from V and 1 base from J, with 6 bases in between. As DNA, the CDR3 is TGTGCCAGTAGTATTAACGAGAACACCGGGGAGCTGTTTTTT. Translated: CASSINENTGELFF.

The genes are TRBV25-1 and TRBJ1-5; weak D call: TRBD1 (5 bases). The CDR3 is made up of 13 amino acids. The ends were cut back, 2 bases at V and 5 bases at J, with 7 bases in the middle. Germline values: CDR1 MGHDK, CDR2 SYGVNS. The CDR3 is CASSEATDQPQHF. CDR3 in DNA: TGTGCCAGCAGTGAAGCGACAGATCAGCCCCAGCATTTT.

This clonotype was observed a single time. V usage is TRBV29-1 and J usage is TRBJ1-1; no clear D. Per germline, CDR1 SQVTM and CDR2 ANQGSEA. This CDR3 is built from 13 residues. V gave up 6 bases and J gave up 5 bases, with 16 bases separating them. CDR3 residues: CSVRDSRTTEAFF. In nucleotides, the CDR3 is TGCAGCGTCCGAGATAGCAGGACTACTGAAGCTTTCTTT.

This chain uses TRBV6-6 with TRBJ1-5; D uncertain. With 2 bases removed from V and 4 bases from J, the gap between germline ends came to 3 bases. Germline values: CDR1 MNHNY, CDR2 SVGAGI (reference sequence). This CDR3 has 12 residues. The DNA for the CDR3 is TGTGCCAGCAGTTACCAAAATCAGCCCCAGCATTTT. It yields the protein CASSYQNQPQHF.

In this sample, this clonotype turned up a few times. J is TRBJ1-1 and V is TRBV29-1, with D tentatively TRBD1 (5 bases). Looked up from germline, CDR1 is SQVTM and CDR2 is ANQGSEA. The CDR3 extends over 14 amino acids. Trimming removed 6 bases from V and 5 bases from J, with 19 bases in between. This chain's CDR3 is CSVRWGVPGTEAFF. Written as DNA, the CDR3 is TGCAGCGTGAGATGGGGGGTTCCTGGTACTGAAGCTTTCTTT.

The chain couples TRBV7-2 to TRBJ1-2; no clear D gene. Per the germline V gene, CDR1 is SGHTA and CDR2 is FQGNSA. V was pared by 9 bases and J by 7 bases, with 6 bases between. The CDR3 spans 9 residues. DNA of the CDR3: TGTGCCAGTGGCGGTGGCTACACCTTC. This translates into CASGGGYTF.

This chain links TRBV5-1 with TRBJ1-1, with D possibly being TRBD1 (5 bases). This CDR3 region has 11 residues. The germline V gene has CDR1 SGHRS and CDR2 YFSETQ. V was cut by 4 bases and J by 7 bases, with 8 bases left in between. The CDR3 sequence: CASSLGVEAFF. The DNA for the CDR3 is TGCGCCAGCAGCCTAGGGGTTGAAGCTTTCTTT. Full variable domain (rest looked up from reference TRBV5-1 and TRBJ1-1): KAGVTQTPRYLIKTRGQQVTLSCSPISGHRSVSWYQQTPGQGLQFLFEYFSETQRNKGNFPGRFSGRQFSNSRSEMNVSTLELGDSALYLCASSLGVEAFFGQGTRLTVV.

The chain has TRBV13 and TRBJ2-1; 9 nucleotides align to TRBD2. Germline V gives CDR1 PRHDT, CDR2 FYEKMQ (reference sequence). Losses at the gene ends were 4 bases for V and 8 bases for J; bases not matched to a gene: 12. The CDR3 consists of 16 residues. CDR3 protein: CASSSRGREGIDEQFF. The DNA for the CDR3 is TGTGCCAGCAGCTCCCGAGGGCGGGAGGGCATCGATGAGCAGTTCTTC.

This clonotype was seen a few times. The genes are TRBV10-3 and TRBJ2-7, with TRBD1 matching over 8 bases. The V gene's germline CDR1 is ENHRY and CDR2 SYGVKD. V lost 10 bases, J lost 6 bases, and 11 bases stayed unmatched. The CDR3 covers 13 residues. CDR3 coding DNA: TGTGCCACTGGGACAGGCGGCCTCGTCGAGCAGTACTTC. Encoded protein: CATGTGGLVEQYF.

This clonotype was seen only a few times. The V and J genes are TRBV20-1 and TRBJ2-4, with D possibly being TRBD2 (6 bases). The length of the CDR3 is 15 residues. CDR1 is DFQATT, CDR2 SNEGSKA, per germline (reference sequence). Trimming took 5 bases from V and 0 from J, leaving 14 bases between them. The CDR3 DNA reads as TGCAGTGCTGGGAAATCGGGACTAGCCAAAAACATTCAGTACTTC. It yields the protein CSAGKSGLAKNIQYF.

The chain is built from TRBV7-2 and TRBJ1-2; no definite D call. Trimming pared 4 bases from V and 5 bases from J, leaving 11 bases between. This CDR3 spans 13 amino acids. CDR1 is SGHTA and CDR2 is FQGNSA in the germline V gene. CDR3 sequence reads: CASSSGRNYGYTF. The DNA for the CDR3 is TGTGCCAGCAGCTCGGGGAGGAATTATGGCTACACCTTC.

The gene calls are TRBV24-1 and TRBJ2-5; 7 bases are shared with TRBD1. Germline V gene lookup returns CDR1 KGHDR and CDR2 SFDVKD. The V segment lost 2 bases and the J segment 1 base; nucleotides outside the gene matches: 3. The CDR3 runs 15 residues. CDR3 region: CATSDSRDSQETQYF. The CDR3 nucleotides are TGTGCCACCAGTGATTCCCGGGACAGCCAAGAGACCCAGTACTTC.

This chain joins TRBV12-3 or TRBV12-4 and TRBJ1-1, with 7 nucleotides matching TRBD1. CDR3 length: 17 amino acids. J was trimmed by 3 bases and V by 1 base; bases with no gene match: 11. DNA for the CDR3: TGTGCCAGCAGTTTAGACAGGGGCGTTTCGTTGGACACTGAAGCTTTCTTT. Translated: CASSLDRGVSLDTEAFF.

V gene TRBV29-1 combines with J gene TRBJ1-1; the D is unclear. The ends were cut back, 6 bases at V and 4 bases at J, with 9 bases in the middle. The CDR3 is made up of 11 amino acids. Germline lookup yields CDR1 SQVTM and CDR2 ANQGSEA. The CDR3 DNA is TGCAGCGTACATAAGGTCACTGAAGCTTTCTTT. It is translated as CSVHKVTEAFF.

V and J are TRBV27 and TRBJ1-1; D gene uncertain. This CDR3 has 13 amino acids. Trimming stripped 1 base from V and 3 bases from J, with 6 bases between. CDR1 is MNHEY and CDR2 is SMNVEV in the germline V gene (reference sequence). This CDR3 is CASSLWEDTEAFF. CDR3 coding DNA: TGTGCCAGCAGTTTATGGGAGGACACTGAAGCTTTCTTT.

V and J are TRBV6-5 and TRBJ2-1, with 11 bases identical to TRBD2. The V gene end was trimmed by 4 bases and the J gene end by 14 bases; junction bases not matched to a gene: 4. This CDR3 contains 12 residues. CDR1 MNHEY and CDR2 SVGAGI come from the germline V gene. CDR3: CASSSPGLAEFF. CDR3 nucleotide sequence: TGTGCCAGCAGTTCTCCGGGACTAGCGGAGTTCTTC.

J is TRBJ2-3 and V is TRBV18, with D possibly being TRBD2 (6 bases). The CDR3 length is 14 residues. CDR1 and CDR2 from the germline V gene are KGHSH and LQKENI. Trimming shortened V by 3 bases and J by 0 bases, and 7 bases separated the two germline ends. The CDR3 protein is CASSPSGSTDTQYF. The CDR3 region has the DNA TGTGCCAGCTCACCGAGCGGGAGCACAGATACGCAGTATTTT.

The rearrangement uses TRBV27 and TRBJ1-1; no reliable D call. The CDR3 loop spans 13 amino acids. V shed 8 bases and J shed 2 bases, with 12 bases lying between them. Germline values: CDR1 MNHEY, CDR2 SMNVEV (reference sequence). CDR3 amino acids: CASWEGPNTEAFF. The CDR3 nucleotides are TGTGCCAGCTGGGAGGGCCCAAACACTGAAGCTTTCTTT.

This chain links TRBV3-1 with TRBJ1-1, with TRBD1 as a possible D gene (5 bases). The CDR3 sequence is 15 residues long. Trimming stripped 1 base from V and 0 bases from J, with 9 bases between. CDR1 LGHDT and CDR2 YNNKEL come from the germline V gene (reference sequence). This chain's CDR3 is CASSQGGRVNTEAFF. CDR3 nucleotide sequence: TGTGCCAGCAGCCAAGGGGGACGGGTGAACACTGAAGCTTTCTTT.

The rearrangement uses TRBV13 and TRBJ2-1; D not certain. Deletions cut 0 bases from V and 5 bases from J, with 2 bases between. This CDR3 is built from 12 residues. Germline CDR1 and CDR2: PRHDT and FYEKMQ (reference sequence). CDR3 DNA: TGTGCCAGCAGCTTAGGAGACAATGAGCAGTTCTTC. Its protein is CASSLGDNEQFF.

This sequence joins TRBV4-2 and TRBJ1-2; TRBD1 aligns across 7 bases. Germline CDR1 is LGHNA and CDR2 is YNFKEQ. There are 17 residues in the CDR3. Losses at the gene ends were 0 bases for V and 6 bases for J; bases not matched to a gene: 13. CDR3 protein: CASSQDKWGDSLNGYTF. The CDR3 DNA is TGTGCCAGCAGCCAAGATAAGTGGGGGGACAGCCTTAATGGCTACACCTTC.

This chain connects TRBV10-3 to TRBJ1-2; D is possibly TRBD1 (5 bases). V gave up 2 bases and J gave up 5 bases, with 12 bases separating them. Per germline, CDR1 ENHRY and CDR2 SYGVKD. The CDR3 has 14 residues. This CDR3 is CAISEEGRAYGYTF. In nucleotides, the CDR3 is TGTGCCATCAGTGAGGAAGGCAGGGCGTATGGCTACACCTTC.

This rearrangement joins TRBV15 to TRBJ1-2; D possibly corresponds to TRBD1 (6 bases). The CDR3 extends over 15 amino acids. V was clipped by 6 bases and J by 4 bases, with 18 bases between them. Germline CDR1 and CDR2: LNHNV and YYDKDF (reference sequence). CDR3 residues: CATRWGQEGLYGYTF. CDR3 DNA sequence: TGTGCCACCAGGTGGGGACAAGAGGGGCTCTATGGCTACACCTTC.

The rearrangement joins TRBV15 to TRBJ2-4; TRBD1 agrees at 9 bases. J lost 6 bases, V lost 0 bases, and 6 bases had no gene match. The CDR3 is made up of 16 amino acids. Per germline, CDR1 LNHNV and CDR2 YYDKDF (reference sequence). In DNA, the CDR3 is TGTGCCACCAGCAGAGATGGGTTGACAGGGGGAAACATTCAGTACTTC. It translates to CATSRDGLTGGNIQYF.

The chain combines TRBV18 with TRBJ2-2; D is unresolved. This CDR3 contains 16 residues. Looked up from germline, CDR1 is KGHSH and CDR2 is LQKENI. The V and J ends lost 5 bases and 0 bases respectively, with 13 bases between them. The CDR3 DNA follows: TGTGCCAGCTCAAAGATCGGCGTATCGAACACCGGGGAGCTGTTTTTT. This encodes CASSKIGVSNTGELFF.

The DNA of the CDR3 is TGTGCCAGCAGCTTGGGGGCCAATCAGCCCCAGCATTTT. Encoded protein: CASSLGANQPQHF. This chain connects TRBV5-6 to TRBJ1-5; D unclear. The CDR3 is made up of 13 amino acids. Germline V gene data show CDR1 as SGHDT and CDR2 as YYEEEE. Trimming left V 0 bases short and J 3 bases short, with 4 bases between. Drawing the rest from reference TRBV5-6 and TRBJ1-5, the complete variable domain is DAGVTQSPTHLIKTRGQQVTLRCSPKSGHDTVSWYQQALGQGPQFIFQYYEEEERQRGNFPDRFSGHQFPNYSSELNVNALLLGDSALYLCASSLGANQPQHFGDGTRLSIL.